A selection of T cell receptor beta chains follows, all from one sample in a study of human T cells and chemical hapten exposure. TCRdb reprocessed the RACE reads with MiXCR, giving one entry per CDR3 protein. The sample has under 75,000 distinct CDR3 sequences; over 8.5% are singletons. This specimen consisted of whole blood, obtained in connection with sensitization to the hapten diphenylcyclopropenone (DPC). These receptors all come from a woman aged 50 to 60 with alopecia areata. Some clones in this sample may be carry-over from other donors' samples. The conserved cysteine and the conserved F or W are not part of the CDR3 here. Only some rows state a clone size, as once, few, many or a class for expanded clones.

TRBV20-1	TRBJ2-1	many	SASSSRSPSPGQF
TRBV11-3	TRBJ2-7	few	ASSSPGTGPYEQY
TRBV7-2	TRBJ2-3	few	ASSNTVDTQY
TRBV2	TRBJ2-1	-	ASSALDSPNEQF
TRBV11-2	TRBJ1-4	-	ASSSRGFATNEKLF
TRBV12-3/TRBV12-4	TRBJ2-1	-	ASSPPDGTEQF
TRBV6-5	TRBJ2-7	few	ASSYSGGGAAYEQY
TRBV7-2	TRBJ1-1	many	ASSPRGGTEAF
TRBV29-1	TRBJ1-5	few	SVLKQGSGDQPQH
TRBV11-2	TRBJ1-6	-	ATRTGGFLDSPLH
TRBV5-1	TRBJ1-2	few	ASSLGQGAGYGYT
TRBV2	TRBJ1-1	few	ASSLTAYPEAF
TRBV6-6	TRBJ1-3	-	ASKPQGAGNTIY
TRBV28	TRBJ1-1	many	ASSSTGGGNTEAF
TRBV20-1	TRBJ2-7	-	SARGRTYEEQY
TRBV7-2	TRBJ2-3	many	ASSLGAPDTQY
TRBV5-4	TRBJ2-2	-	ASRGRSNTGELF
TRBV29-1	TRBJ2-3	few	SVEPGTHTDTQY
TRBV29-1	TRBJ2-6	many	SVGGQGDIGSGANVLT
TRBV7-9	TRBJ1-5	many	ASSTSTGGWPQH
TRBV14	TRBJ1-1	-	ASSQARDTEAF
TRBV27	TRBJ2-3	many	ASSPISGGAKDTQY
TRBV29-1	TRBJ2-3	-	SGLPVASDPQY
TRBV28	TRBJ2-1	once	ASSSPPGHSNERF
TRBV21-1	TRBJ1-2	-	ASSRALLYGYT
TRBV6-5	TRBJ2-3	few	ASSYAGSTDTQY
TRBV7-8	TRBJ1-1	many	ASSLTGRAEAF
TRBV29-1	TRBJ2-5	-	SATRDAQETQY
TRBV6-5	TRBJ2-1	many	ASSGTGTGKRNEQF
TRBV29-1	TRBJ2-7	many	SVEGSEGAAYEQY
TRBV12-3/TRBV12-4	TRBJ1-5	few	ASSLGGQGNQPQH
TRBV28	TRBJ1-2	many	ASSSPRGFDYGYT
TRBV6-5	TRBJ2-3	many	ASSTYGVADTQY
TRBV20-1	TRBJ2-7	many	SARFPGRSYEQY
TRBV29-1	TRBJ1-2	-	SAVGTNYGYT
TRBV29-1	TRBJ2-7	-	SVDLATSYEQY
TRBV7-6	TRBJ2-3	few	ASSTDWAIEQY
TRBV5-1	TRBJ1-6	many	ASRDGTGESPLH
TRBV2	TRBJ2-7	-	ASSRATYEQY
TRBV28	TRBJ1-4	-	ASSPGDRGREKLF
TRBV14	TRBJ1-4	-	ASSPRTGQEKLF
TRBV29-1	TRBJ1-1	-	SVGLNTEAF
TRBV18	TRBJ1-3	many	ASSPPRGRIGNTIY
TRBV12-3/TRBV12-4	TRBJ1-1	-	ASARAAVGAEAF
TRBV27	TRBJ1-5	many	ASSLSTGAGNQPQH
TRBV7-6	TRBJ2-7	few	ASSPTSSQGSEQY
TRBV20-1	TRBJ2-1	few	SAPGLAVNEQF
TRBV28	TRBJ2-1	many	ASQAGRSSYNEQF
TRBV29-1	TRBJ1-1	many	SVRTGQNTEAF
TRBV6-2/TRBV6-3	TRBJ2-7	-	ASSTRPGTYEQY
TRBV27	TRBJ1-1	many	ASARDTLNTEAF
TRBV6-6	TRBJ1-5	many	ASSYSIGQANQPQH
TRBV7-2	TRBJ2-1	few	ASSSVSGGPYNEQF